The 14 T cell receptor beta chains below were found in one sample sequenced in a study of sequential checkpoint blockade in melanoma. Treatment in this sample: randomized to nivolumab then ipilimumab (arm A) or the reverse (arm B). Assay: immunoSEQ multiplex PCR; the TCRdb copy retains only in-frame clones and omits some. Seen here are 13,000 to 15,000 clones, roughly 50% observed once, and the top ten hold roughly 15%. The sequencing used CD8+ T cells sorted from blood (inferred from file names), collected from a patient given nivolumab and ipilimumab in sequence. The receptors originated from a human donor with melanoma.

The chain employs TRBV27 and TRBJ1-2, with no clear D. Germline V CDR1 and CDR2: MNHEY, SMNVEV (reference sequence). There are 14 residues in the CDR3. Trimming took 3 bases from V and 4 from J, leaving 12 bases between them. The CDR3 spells CASSFSASVYGYTF. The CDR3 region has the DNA TGTGCCAGCAGTTTTTCGGCCAGCGTCTATGGCTACACCTTC.

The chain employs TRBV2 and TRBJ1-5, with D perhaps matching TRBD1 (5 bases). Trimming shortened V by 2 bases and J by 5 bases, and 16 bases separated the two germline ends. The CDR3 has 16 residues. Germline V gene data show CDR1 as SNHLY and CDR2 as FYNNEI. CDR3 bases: TGTGCCAGCAGTGAAAGGTGGGCAGGGTTGTATCAGCCCCAGCATTTT. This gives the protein CASSERWAGLYQPQHF.

DNA for the CDR3: TGTGCCAGCAGCCACCTTGGAAGACAGTTGAACTATGGCTACACCTTC. It specifies CASSHLGRQLNYGYTF. V and J are TRBV5-4 and TRBJ1-2, with D possibly TRBD1 on 5 matching bases. The V end was cut by 4 bases, the J end by 2 bases, with 18 bases between. Germline V gene lookup returns CDR1 SGHNT and CDR2 YYREEE (reference sequence). The CDR3 spans 16 residues.

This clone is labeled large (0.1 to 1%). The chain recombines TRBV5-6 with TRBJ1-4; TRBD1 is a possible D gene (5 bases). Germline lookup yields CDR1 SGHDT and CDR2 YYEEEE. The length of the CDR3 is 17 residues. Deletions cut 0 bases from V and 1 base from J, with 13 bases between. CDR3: CASSLVTEGVTNEKLFF. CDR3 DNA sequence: TGTGCCAGCAGCTTGGTTACGGAAGGGGTAACTAATGAAAAACTGTTTTTT.

CDR3 sequence reads: CSAGAFRGYGYTF. The DNA for the CDR3 is TGCAGCGCCGGGGCCTTCAGGGGCTATGGCTACACCTTC. The genes are TRBV29-1 and TRBJ1-2; D perhaps matches TRBD1 (6 bases). V was cut by 7 bases and J by 4 bases, with 16 bases left in between. This CDR3 spans 13 amino acids. The germline gives CDR1 SQVTM, CDR2 ANQGSEA.

In nucleotides, the CDR3 is TGTGCCAGCAGCCCGGGGGGAGATACGCAGTATTTT. As protein: CASSPGGDTQYF. V and J are TRBV5-4 and TRBJ2-3; the match to TRBD2 covers 7 bases. There are 12 residues in the CDR3. Germline CDR1 and CDR2: SGHNT and YYREEE (reference sequence). The trim removed 4 bases at V and 5 bases at J, leaving 1 base unmatched.

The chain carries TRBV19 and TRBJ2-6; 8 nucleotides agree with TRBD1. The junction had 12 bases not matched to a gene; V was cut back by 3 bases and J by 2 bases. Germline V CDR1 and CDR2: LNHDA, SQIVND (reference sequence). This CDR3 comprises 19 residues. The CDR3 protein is CASSIFVGQGRTGANVLTF. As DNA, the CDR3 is TGTGCCAGTAGTATTTTTGTTGGACAGGGTCGGACTGGGGCCAACGTCCTGACTTTC.

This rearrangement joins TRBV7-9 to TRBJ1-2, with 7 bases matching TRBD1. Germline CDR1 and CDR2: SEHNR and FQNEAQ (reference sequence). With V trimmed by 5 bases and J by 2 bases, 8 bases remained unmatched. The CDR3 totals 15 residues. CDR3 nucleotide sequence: TGTGCCAGCAGCGCGTTACAGGGGTACAACTATGGCTACACCTTC. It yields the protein CASSALQGYNYGYTF. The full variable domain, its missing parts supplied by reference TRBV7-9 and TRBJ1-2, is DTGVSQNPRHKITKRGQNVTFRCDPISEHNRLYWYRQTLGQGPEFLTYFQNEAQLEKSRLLSDRFSAERPKGSFSTLEIQRTEQGDSAMYLCASSALQGYNYGYTFGSGTRLTVV.

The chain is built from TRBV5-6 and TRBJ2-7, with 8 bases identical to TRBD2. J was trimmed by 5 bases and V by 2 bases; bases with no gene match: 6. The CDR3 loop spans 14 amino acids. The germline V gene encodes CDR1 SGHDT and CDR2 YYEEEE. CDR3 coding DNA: TGTGCCAGCAGCTTTGGAGCGGGGGTGAACGAGCAGTACTTC. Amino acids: CASSFGAGVNEQYF.

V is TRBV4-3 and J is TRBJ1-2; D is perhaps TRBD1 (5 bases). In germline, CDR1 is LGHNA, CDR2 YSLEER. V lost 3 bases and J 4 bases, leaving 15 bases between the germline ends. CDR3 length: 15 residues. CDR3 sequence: CASSQAPGGVYGYTF. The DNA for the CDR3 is TGCGCCAGCAGCCAGGCCCCGGGAGGGGTCTATGGCTACACCTTC.

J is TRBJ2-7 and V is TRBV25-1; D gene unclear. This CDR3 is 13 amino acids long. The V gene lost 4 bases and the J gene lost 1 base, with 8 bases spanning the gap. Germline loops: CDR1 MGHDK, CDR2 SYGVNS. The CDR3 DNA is TGTGCCAGCAGTGCGCCCCTATCCTACGAGCAGTACTTC. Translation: CASSAPLSYEQYF.

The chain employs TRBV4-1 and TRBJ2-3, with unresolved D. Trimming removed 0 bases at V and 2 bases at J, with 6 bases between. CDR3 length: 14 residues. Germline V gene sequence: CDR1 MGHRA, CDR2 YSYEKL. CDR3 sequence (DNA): TGCGCCAGCAGCCAAGAGAGATTCACAGATACGCAGTATTTT. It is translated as CASSQERFTDTQYF.

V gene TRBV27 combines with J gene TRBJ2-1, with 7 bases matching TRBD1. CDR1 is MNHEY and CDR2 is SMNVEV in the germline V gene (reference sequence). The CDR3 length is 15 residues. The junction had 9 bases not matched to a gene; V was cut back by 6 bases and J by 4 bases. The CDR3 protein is CASSLAGTAYNEQFF. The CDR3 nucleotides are TGTGCCAGCAGCCTAGCAGGGACAGCGTACAATGAGCAGTTCTTC.

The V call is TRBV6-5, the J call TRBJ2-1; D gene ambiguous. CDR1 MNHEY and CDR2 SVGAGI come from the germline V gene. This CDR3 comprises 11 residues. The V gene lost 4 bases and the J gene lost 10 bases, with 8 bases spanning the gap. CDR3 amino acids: CASSSPGEQFF. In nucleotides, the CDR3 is TGTGCCAGCAGTTCCCCAGGAGAGCAGTTCTTC.